This T cell receptor beta chain emerged from a study of control samples from healthy donors and cancer patients. TCRdb keeps only in-frame clones here, not all; method: immunoSEQ multiplex PCR. The sample carries some 150,000 clones, around 96% recorded once. This clone was observed a single time. The source is a woman aged 25-40 years in good health. The sample comprised blood.

The DNA for the CDR3 is TGCGCCAGCAGCCCCGGGACTAGCGGGGGGGCCGCGGATACGCAGTATTTT. It encodes CASSPGTSGGAADTQYF. The V gene is TRBV5-1, the J gene TRBJ2-3; 16 bases are a match to TRBD2. Germline CDR1 and CDR2: SGHRS and YFSETQ. The CDR3 contains 17 residues. V gave up 4 bases and J gave up 6 bases; unmatched junction bases: 8. The variable domain in full, completed from reference TRBV5-1 and TRBJ2-3, reads KAGVTQTPRYLIKTRGQQVTLSCSPISGHRSVSWYQQTPGQGLQFLFEYFSETQRNKGNFPGRFSGRQFSNSRSEMNVSTLELGDSALYLCASSPGTSGGAADTQYFGPGTRLTVL.